These 7 T cell receptor beta chains share one sample of origin, sequenced in a study of T-cell reconstitution after alpha-beta-depleted transplantation in children. A library of TCRbeta sequences, prepared with unique molecular identifiers, was generated. One entry per CDR3 protein, called by TCRdb with MiXCR from the PCR reads. The data hold approximately 490,000 distinct CDR3 sequences, with under 15% observed a single time. The sample here was PBMCs from the stem cell graft donor, taken from the stem cell graft. The source of these receptors is a human donor who donated a stem cell graft to a child with combined immunodeficiency.

This clonotype occurred a few times. The chain links TRBV25-1 to TRBJ1-1; a possible D gene is TRBD1 (6 bases). CDR1 and CDR2 from the germline V gene are MGHDK and SYGVNS. This CDR3 comprises 11 residues. V gave up 9 bases and J gave up 7 bases, with 12 bases separating them. CDR3 in amino acids: CASHRAGEAFF. The CDR3 region has the DNA TGTGCCAGTCACAGGGCTGGTGAAGCTTTCTTT.

V gene TRBV4-3 combines with J gene TRBJ2-1, with 9 bases that match TRBD2. The J segment lost 0 bases and the V segment lost 1 base, leaving 10 bases of the junction unmatched. From germline, CDR1 is LGHNA and CDR2 YSLEER. This CDR3 region has 19 residues. CDR3 DNA: TGCGCCAGCAGCCAAGTTATGAGCGGGAGGACTACCTCCTACAATGAGCAGTTCTTC. Translating gives CASSQVMSGRTTSYNEQFF.

This clonotype has a count of ten or more. CDR3 coding DNA: TGTGCCAGCAGTTACCTGGGACAGGGGCAGTACGAGCAGTACTTC. Its protein is CASSYLGQGQYEQYF. The V and J genes are TRBV6-5 and TRBJ2-7, with 10 positions matching TRBD1. Germline V lookup: CDR1 MNHEY, CDR2 SVGAGI. The CDR3 extends over 15 amino acids. V shed 2 bases and J 4 bases; nucleotides not matched to a gene: 5.

This clonotype was seen a handful of times. The J gene is TRBJ1-6, the V gene TRBV7-2; 8 bases match TRBD1. This CDR3 comprises 15 residues. Trimming removed 5 bases from V and 8 bases from J; junction bases left unmatched: 8. The germline V gene encodes CDR1 SGHTA and CDR2 FQGNSA. The chain's CDR3 is CASSENWTGYSPLHF. The CDR3 DNA sequence: TGTGCCAGCAGCGAAAACTGGACAGGGTATTCACCCCTCCACTTT.

The chain recombines TRBV5-1 with TRBJ1-4, with D perhaps TRBD1 (5 bases). The V end lost 0 bases, the J end lost 4 bases, and 10 bases lay between the germline ends. The CDR3 loop spans 15 amino acids. Germline CDR1 reads SGHRS; CDR2 reads YFSETQ. CDR3 amino acids: CASSLGPGRNEKLFF. The CDR3 region has the DNA TGCGCCAGCAGCTTGGGTCCGGGACGTAATGAAAAACTGTTTTTT. Drawing the rest from reference TRBV5-1 and TRBJ1-4, the complete variable domain is KAGVTQTPRYLIKTRGQQVTLSCSPISGHRSVSWYQQTPGQGLQFLFEYFSETQRNKGNFPGRFSGRQFSNSRSEMNVSTLELGDSALYLCASSLGPGRNEKLFFGSGTQLSVL.

This clonotype was picked up many times. The rearrangement joins TRBV28 to TRBJ2-2; no reliable D call. Trimming left V 6 bases short and J 5 bases short, with 13 bases between. The CDR3 runs 14 residues. Germline V CDR1 and CDR2: MDHEN, SYDVKM. CDR3 region: CASRTNVRTGELFF. The CDR3 nucleotides read TGTGCCAGCAGAACGAACGTAAGGACCGGGGAGCTGTTTTTT.

This sequence joins TRBV20-1 and TRBJ2-7, with D perhaps given as TRBD1 or TRBD2 (5 bases each). The V end was cut by 1 base, the J end by 2 bases, with 15 bases between. Germline values: CDR1 DFQATT, CDR2 SNEGSKA (reference sequence). The CDR3 totals 15 residues. The CDR3 sequence is CSARGPGTGTYEQYF. The CDR3 nucleotides are TGCAGTGCTAGAGGCCCCGGGACGGGGACCTACGAGCAGTACTTC.